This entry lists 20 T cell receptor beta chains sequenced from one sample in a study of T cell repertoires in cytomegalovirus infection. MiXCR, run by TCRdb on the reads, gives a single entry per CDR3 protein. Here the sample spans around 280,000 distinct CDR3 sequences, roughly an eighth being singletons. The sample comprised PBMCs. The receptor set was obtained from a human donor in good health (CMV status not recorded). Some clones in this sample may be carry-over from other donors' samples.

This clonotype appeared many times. CDR3: CASSLEALYEQYF. The CDR3 DNA is TGTGCCAGCAGCCTTGAAGCGCTCTACGAGCAGTACTTC. The chain joins TRBV7-6 to TRBJ2-7; D gene unclear. V shed 5 bases and J shed 3 bases, with 11 bases lying between them. Germline CDR1 SGHVS, CDR2 FNYEAQ. This CDR3 has 13 amino acids.

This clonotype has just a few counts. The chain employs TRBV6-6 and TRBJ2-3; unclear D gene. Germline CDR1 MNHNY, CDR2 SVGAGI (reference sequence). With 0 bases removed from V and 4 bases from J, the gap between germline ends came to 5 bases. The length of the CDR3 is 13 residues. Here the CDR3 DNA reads TGTGCCAGCAGTTACTCGCCCCCAGATACGCAGTATTTT. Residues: CASSYSPPDTQYF.

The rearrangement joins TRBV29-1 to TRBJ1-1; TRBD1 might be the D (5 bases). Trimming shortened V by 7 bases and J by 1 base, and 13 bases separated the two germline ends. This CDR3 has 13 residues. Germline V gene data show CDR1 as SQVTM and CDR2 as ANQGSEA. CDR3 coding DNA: TGCAGCGCGGGATACGGGGCGAACACTGAAGCTTTCTTT. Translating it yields CSAGYGANTEAFF.

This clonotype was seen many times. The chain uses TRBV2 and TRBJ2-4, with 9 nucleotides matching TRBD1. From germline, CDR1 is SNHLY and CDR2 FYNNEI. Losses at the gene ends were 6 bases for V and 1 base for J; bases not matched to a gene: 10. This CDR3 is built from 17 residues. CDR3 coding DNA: TGTGCCAGCAGCCACCCCCGGGACAGGGCGGCCAAAAACATTCAGTACTTC. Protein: CASSHPRDRAAKNIQYF.

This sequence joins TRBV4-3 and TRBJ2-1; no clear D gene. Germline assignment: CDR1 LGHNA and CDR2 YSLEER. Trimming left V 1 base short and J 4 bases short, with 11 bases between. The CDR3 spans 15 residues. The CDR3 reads CASSQALEAYNEQFF. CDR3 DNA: TGCGCCAGCAGCCAAGCCCTAGAGGCTTACAATGAGCAGTTCTTC.

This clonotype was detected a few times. CDR3 nucleotide sequence: TGCAGTGCTAGAGACAGCGGGGGGGCCTTCTCCTACAATGAGCAGTTCTTC. Its translation is CSARDSGGAFSYNEQFF. The chain joins TRBV20-1 to TRBJ2-1; TRBD2 agrees at 10 bases. V shed 0 bases, J shed 0 bases, and the junction held 5 bases outside the gene matches. The CDR3 runs 17 residues. CDR1 and CDR2 from the germline V gene are DFQATT and SNEGSKA (reference sequence).

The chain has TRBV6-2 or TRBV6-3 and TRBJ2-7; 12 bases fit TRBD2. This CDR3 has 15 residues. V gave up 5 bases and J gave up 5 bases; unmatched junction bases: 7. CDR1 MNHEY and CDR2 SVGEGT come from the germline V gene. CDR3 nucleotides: TGTGCCAGCAGTGCCGAACTAGCGGGAGGCCACGAGCAGTACTTC. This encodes CASSAELAGGHEQYF.

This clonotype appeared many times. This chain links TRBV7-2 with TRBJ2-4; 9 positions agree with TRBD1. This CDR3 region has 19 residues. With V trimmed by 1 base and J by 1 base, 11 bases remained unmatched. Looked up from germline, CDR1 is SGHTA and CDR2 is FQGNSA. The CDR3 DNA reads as TGTGCCAGCAGCTTAGGGACAGGGGAAAAGCCTTGGGCCAAAAACATTCAGTACTTC. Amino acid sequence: CASSLGTGEKPWAKNIQYF.

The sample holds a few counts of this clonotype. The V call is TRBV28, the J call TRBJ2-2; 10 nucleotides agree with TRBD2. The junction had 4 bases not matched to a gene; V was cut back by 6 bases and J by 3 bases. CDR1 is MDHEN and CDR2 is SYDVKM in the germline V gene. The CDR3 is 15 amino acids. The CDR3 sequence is CASRTSGRDTGELFF. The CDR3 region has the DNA TGTGCCAGCAGAACAAGCGGGAGGGACACCGGGGAGCTGTTTTTT.

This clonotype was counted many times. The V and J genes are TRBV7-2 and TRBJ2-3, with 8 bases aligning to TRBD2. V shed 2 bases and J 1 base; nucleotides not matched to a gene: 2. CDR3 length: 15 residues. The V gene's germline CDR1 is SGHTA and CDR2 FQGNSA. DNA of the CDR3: TGTGCCAGCAGCTTACTAGCGGGTCGCACAGATACGCAGTATTTT. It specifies CASSLLAGRTDTQYF.

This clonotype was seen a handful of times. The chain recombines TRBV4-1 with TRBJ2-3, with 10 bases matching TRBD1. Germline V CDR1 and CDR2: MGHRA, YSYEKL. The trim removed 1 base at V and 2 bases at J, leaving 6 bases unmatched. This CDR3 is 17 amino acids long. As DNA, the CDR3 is TGCGCCAGCAGCCAAGCCGGGACAGGGGCCTTCACAGATACGCAGTATTTT. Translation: CASSQAGTGAFTDTQYF.

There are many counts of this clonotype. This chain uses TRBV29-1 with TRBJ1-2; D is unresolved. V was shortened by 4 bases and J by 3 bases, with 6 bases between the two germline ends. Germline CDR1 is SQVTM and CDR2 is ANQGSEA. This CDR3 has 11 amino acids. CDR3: CSVVADYGYTF. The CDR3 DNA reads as TGCAGCGTTGTGGCAGACTATGGCTACACCTTC. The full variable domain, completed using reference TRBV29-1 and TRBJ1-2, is SAVISQKPSRDICQRGTSLTIQCQVDSQVTMMFWYRQQPGQSLTLIATANQGSEATYESGFVIDKFPISRPNLTFSTLTVSNMSPEDSSIYLCSVVADYGYTFGSGTRLTVV.

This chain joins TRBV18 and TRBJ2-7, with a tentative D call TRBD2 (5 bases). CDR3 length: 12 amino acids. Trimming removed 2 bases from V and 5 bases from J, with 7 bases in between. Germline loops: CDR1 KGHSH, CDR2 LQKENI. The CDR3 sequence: CASSPDGNEQYF. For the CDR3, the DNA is TGTGCCAGCTCACCAGACGGGAACGAGCAGTACTTC.

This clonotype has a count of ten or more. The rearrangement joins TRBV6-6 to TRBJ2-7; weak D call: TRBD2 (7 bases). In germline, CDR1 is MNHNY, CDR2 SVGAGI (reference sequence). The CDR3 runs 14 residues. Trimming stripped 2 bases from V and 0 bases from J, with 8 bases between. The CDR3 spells CASSYGGASYEQYF. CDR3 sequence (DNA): TGTGCCAGCAGTTACGGGGGGGCCTCCTACGAGCAGTACTTC.

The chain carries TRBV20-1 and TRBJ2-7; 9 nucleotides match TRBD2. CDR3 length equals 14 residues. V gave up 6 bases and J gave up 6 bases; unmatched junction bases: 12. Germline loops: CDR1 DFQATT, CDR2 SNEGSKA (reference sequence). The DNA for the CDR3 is TGCAGTGCCGGGCCCCGGGGACTAGCAATCGAGCAGTACTTC. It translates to CSAGPRGLAIEQYF.

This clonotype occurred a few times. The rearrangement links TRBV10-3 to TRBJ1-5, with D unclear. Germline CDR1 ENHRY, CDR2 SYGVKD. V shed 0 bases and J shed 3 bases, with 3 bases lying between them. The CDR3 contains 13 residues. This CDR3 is CAISESDNQPQHF. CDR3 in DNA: TGTGCCATCAGTGAGTCGGACAATCAGCCCCAGCATTTT.

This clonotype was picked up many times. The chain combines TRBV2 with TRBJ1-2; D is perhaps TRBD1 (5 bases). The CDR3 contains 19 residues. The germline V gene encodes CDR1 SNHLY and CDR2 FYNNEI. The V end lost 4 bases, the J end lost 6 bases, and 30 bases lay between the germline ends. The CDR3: CASSGPLEQGSLIGDGYTF. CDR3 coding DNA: TGTGCCAGCAGTGGACCCCTCGAGCAGGGCAGTTTAATTGGAGATGGCTACACCTTC.

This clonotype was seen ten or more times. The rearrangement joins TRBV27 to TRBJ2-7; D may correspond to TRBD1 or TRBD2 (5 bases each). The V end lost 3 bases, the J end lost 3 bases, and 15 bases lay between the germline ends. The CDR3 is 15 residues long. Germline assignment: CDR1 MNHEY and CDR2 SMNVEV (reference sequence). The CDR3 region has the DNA TGTGCCAGCAGTTTCCTAGACAGAGGGCTCTACGAGCAGTACTTC. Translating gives CASSFLDRGLYEQYF.

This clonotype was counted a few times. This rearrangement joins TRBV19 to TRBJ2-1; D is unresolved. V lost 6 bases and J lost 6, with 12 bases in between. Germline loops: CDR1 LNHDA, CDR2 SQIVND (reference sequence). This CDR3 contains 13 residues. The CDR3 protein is CASSPWVANEQFF. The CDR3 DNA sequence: TGTGCCAGTAGCCCATGGGTGGCCAATGAGCAGTTCTTC.

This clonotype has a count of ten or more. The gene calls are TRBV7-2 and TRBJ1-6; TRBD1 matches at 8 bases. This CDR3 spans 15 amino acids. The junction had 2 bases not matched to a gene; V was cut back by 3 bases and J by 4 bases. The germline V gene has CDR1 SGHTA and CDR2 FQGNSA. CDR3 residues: CASSFNRGYNSPLHF. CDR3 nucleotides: TGTGCCAGCAGCTTTAACAGGGGGTATAATTCACCCCTCCACTTT.